The clone carrying this T cell receptor beta chain was found many times. The antigen is undetermined. This record belongs to a study of identical twins. All donors comprised healthy Caucasians. A universal primer site arose from template switching, and cDNA bore unique molecular identifiers. TCRdb reprocessed the 5' RACE reads via MiXCR and lists one record per CDR3 protein. This table holds approximately 620,000 distinct CDR3 sequences, less than 10% found once. Germline V lookup: CDR1 LGHNA, CDR2 YSLEER. The CDR3 sequence is 15 residues long. V was clipped by 1 base and J by 4 bases, with 13 bases between them. General study points: Conclusions were drawn cross-sectionally by statistical analysis, without following the same donors.

This same sample was also taken into another study, of yellow fever vaccine responses in identical twins. That report notes: It has been reported that, in twins, the vaccine T cell response seemed partly convergent and partly personalized.

The rearrangement joins TRBV4-3 to TRBJ1-1; perhaps TRBD1 as D (5 bases). This TCR was sampled from a young woman in good health. Sequenced: PBMCs. CDR3 loop: CASSQAQGSGTEAFF. CDR3 in DNA: TGCGCCAGCAGCCAAGCCCAGGGAAGTGGCACTGAAGCTTTCTTT.